Included here is one T cell receptor beta chain sequence, with context. Its binding antigen is unknown. Within one base of it there is no much larger clone, and no base qualities were kept. This sample was included in a study of CD8+ T cells in alopecia areata (dated by TCRdb to the late 2010s). About the study as a whole: High-throughput TCRbeta sequencing was used to examine T cell clonal expansion in alopecia areata in both the C3H/HeJ mouse model and human patients. Scalp tissue and sorted CD4+ and CD8+ peripheral blood T cells from patchy and totalis/universalis alopecia areata patients and from healthy controls were covered by human TCRbeta sequencing. Scalp clonality was compared across normal scalp (n=4), patchy alopecia areata scalp (n=8), and alopecia totalis/universalis scalp (n=8). RNA was extracted with the PAXgene miRNA kit for fixed scalp, the miRNeasy kit for PBMCs, and the RNeasy kit for mouse skin. Amplification of TCRbeta CDR3 regions was done by immunoSEQ multiplex PCR using 35 Vbeta forward primers and 13 Jbeta reverse primers. What the research found in general, with its limitations: Compared with mice, TCR sequences shared between patients were less clear, possibly partly because of HLA diversity across the patient population. Compared with normal scalp, lesional scalp had higher clonality and more expanded CD8+ clones, particularly in alopecia totalis/universalis, a pattern that suggests antigenic drive. Unlike mouse skin, which is dominated by gammadelta T cells, normal human skin has resident alphabeta T cells that are also sequenced, and this complicates analysis of the scalp TCR repertoire.

In five patients from the biomarker study, an additional sort separated CD25+CD127- cells out of the CD4+ cells. Peripheral blood and lesional scalp punch biopsies were obtained from patients with alopecia areata. PBMCs were isolated by density centrifugation and stained for CD3, CD4 and CD8, after which CD4+ and CD8+ T cells were sorted on a FACSAria. As part of a multicenter biomarker study, untreated alopecia areata patients were recruited. Counted from cysteine to phenylalanine, this CDR3 has 19 amino acids. Solely the CDR3 DNA is kept, with 57 bases framed from the first base. V is clipped by 3 bases and J by 0 bases, and the sequence between their germline boundaries is 18 bases long. The receptor library was made with the immunoSEQ multiplex PCR assay. For TCR sequencing, RNA was extracted from every sample and reverse transcribed into cDNA to serve as template. First-strand cDNA was synthesized using SuperScript III with a 2:1 mix of oligo-dT and random hexamers. A synthetic immune receptor repertoire was used to gauge amplification bias, and whatever bias remained was removed computationally. The paper's data handling went like this. Raw reads were preprocessed to remove errors, and CDR3 was defined according to IMGT conventions as the region from the conserved cysteine to phenylalanine. Clonality was computed by normalizing Shannon entropy by log2 of the number of productive unique TCRs and subtracting the result from 1. Scalp TCRbeta sequences were cross-referenced with sorted blood CD4 and CD8 repertoires so that the CD4 or CD8 identity of scalp clones could be inferred. TCRdb took this table from immuneACCESS and kept in-frame rearrangements with V and J called. Such tables lack part of the clones; where checked against another copy, unresolved V genes explain under half of the gap, and the rest is unexplained. Clonal size and the V and J genes are those of that table, whereas D and trimming came from the DNA. This sample lists under 40,000 clones; nearly 55% were detected once. Approximately 1.8% of the sample belongs to the ten largest clones.

Sequenced input: CD4+ Tregs sorted from blood. The rearranged segments are TRBV23-1 and TRBJ2-6, with a tentative D gene TRBD1 over 5 matching bases. TRBV23-1 is flagged as an ORF with uncertain function. This clonotype was sampled from a human donor with alopecia areata. The CDR3 reads as follows: CASSQGPTAPLSGANVLTF. The DNA is TGCGCCAGCAGTCAGGGGCCCACCGCACCACTCTCTGGGGCCAACGTCCTGACTTTC.